Presented here are 5 T cell receptor beta chains from one specimen sequenced in a study of OX40 agonist ivuxolimab in advanced cancers. Assay used: immunoSEQ multiplex PCR; TCRdb lists only in-frame clones, some missing. The sample consists of around 73,000 clones, about 90% of them appearing once. This sample comprised CD4+ or CD8+ T cells sorted from blood, obtained in a trial of the OX40 agonist ivuxolimab. The receptors here all came from an adult with an advanced solid tumor such as melanoma, head and neck, liver or kidney cancer.

The rearrangement links TRBV7-9 to TRBJ2-7, with D possibly being TRBD1 (6 bases). The CDR3 runs 15 residues. Germline V lookup: CDR1 SEHNR, CDR2 FQNEAQ (reference sequence). V shed 2 bases and J shed 6 bases, with 17 bases lying between them. CDR3 region: CASSLSRDTDFEQYF. CDR3 in DNA: TGTGCCAGCAGCTTAAGCCGGGACACTGATTTCGAGCAGTACTTC.

The rearrangement uses TRBV7-9 and TRBJ2-1; 8 bases line up with TRBD2. The CDR3 loop spans 15 amino acids. CDR1 is SEHNR, CDR2 FQNEAQ, per germline (reference sequence). V lost 4 bases and J lost 3; bases outside the gene matches: 5. The DNA for the CDR3 is TGTGCCAGCAGCTCCCCGGGACTAGACTACAATGAGCAGTTCTTC. It translates to CASSSPGLDYNEQFF.

The rearrangement uses TRBV7-9 and TRBJ1-2, with a weak D call TRBD1 (6 bases). The V and J ends lost 5 bases and 4 bases respectively, with 8 bases between them. The CDR3 is made up of 12 amino acids. The V gene's germline CDR1 is SEHNR and CDR2 FQNEAQ (reference sequence). The CDR3 sequence: CASSARGYGYTF. Written as DNA, the CDR3 is TGTGCCAGCAGCGCCAGGGGCTATGGCTACACCTTC.

Sample share makes this clone medium-sized. Other DNA sequences of this sample code for an identical CDR3. This chain's CDR3 is CASSLDPSGYEQYF. As DNA, the CDR3 is TGTGCCAGCAGTCTAGACCCTAGCGGCTACGAGCAGTACTTC. The J gene is TRBJ2-7, the V gene TRBV11-2; 7 bases align to TRBD2. The CDR3 covers 14 residues. In germline, CDR1 is SGHAT, CDR2 FQNNGV. V was clipped by 6 bases and J by 3 bases; unmatched bases: 8.

The chain employs TRBV13 and TRBJ2-2; D call uncertain. Looked up from germline, CDR1 is PRHDT and CDR2 is FYEKMQ (reference sequence). This CDR3 has 13 amino acids. Deletions cut 1 base from V and 4 bases from J, with 4 bases between. CDR3 sequence: CASSLAVTGELFF. The CDR3 DNA reads TGTGCCAGCAGCTTAGCAGTCACCGGGGAGCTGTTTTTT.